These 21 T cell receptor beta chains originate from one sample sequenced in a study of CD8 T cells in Susac syndrome. RNA amounts of roughly 0.5 to 1 ug underwent reverse transcription with random hexamers. TCRdb itself ran the immunoSEQ multiplex PCR reads through MiXCR, one entry per CDR3 protein. Of some 210,000 distinct CDR3 sequences in the sample, approximately 94% are singletons; the top ten hold around 0.15%. Sequencing was carried out using CD4+ T cells from PBMCs. These receptors were taken from a human donor with Susac syndrome.

This clonotype was seen a single time. This chain links TRBV6-1 with TRBJ2-5, with 9 bases matching TRBD1. Trimming cost V 7 bases and J 5 bases; bases outside gene matches: 17. The CDR3 spans 17 residues. Germline loops: CDR1 MNHNS, CDR2 SASEGT. This CDR3 reads CASKLQGARMVGETQYF. Written as DNA, the CDR3 is TGTGCCAGCAAACTACAGGGGGCGCGGATGGTAGGCGAGACCCAGTACTTC.

The gene calls are TRBV5-1 and TRBJ2-5; 13 bases match TRBD2. V was clipped by 4 bases and J by 2 bases; unmatched bases: 5. CDR3 length: 16 amino acids. Per germline, CDR1 SGHRS and CDR2 YFSETQ. CDR3 in amino acids: CASSAGGLAGQETQYF. DNA for the CDR3: TGCGCCAGCAGCGCGGGGGGACTAGCGGGGCAAGAGACCCAGTACTTC.

The chain employs TRBV20-1 and TRBJ1-2; D is undetermined. V was shortened by 5 bases and J by 2 bases, with 15 bases between the two germline ends. This CDR3 has 14 residues. Per germline, CDR1 DFQATT and CDR2 SNEGSKA (reference sequence). The CDR3 here is CSAAPDAVNYGYTF. CDR3 nucleotide sequence: TGCAGTGCTGCCCCGGACGCCGTAAACTATGGCTACACCTTC.

V and J are TRBV30 and TRBJ1-4; D not certain. Trimming pared 2 bases from V and 3 bases from J, leaving 4 bases between. This CDR3 comprises 12 residues. The germline V gene encodes CDR1 GTSNPN and CDR2 SVGIG (reference sequence). This CDR3 is CAWSMANEKLFF. The CDR3 DNA is TGTGCCTGGAGTATGGCTAATGAAAAACTGTTTTTT.

The CDR3 is CSATLTQETQYF. Here the CDR3 DNA reads TGCAGTGCCACTCTTACGCAAGAGACCCAGTACTTC. This chain uses TRBV20-1 with TRBJ2-5; no clear D. Germline V lookup: CDR1 DFQATT, CDR2 SNEGSKA (reference sequence). The CDR3 runs to 12 residues. The germline V and J ends were trimmed by 6 bases and 2 bases, with 10 bases remaining between them.

The chain couples TRBV20-1 to TRBJ1-5; D remains unclear. Germline CDR1 and CDR2: DFQATT and SNEGSKA (reference sequence). The CDR3 loop spans 14 amino acids. V lost 0 bases, J lost 0 bases, and 6 bases lay in between. The CDR3 is CSAREGNSNQPQHF. The CDR3 region has the DNA TGCAGTGCTAGAGAGGGGAATAGCAATCAGCCCCAGCATTTT.

This chain joins TRBV30 and TRBJ1-2; D not certain. CDR3 length equals 13 residues. The ends were cut back, 2 bases at V and 1 base at J, with 8 bases in the middle. In germline, CDR1 is GTSNPN, CDR2 SVGIG (reference sequence). The CDR3 loop reads CAWSISDNYGYTF. The CDR3 DNA reads TGTGCCTGGAGTATCTCGGATAACTATGGCTACACCTTC.

DNA of the CDR3: TGTGCCAGCAGTCTCGGGACCCACTACCAAGAGACCCAGTACTTC. Encoded protein: CASSLGTHYQETQYF. This chain uses TRBV7-9 with TRBJ2-5; D could derive from TRBD1 or TRBD2 (5 bases each). There are 15 residues in the CDR3. Germline assignment: CDR1 SEHNR and CDR2 FQNEAQ (reference sequence). V was shortened by 6 bases and J by 0 bases, with 14 bases between the two germline ends.

The CDR3 protein is CSAKTGLYYGYTF. As DNA, the CDR3 is TGCAGTGCAAAGACAGGGCTGTACTATGGCTACACCTTC. This rearrangement joins TRBV20-1 to TRBJ1-2; 7 bases map to TRBD1. The V gene end was trimmed by 6 bases and the J gene end by 3 bases; junction bases not matched to a gene: 7. This CDR3 spans 13 amino acids. The germline V gene has CDR1 DFQATT and CDR2 SNEGSKA (reference sequence).

The rearrangement links TRBV2 to TRBJ1-2; no firm D call. Germline CDR1 SNHLY, CDR2 FYNNEI. Trimming shortened V by 7 bases and J by 0 bases, and 9 bases separated the two germline ends. CDR3 length: 13 amino acids. The CDR3: CASTAGANYGYTF. DNA of the CDR3: TGTGCCAGCACGGCCGGAGCTAACTATGGCTACACCTTC.

The chain is built from TRBV30 and TRBJ1-1, with D tentatively TRBD1 (6 bases). The CDR3 covers 14 residues. V shed 8 bases and J shed 0 bases, with 16 bases lying between them. Germline values: CDR1 GTSNPN, CDR2 SVGIG (reference sequence). In DNA form, the CDR3 reads TGTGCCCAGGGGCCTGGGGACATGAACACTGAAGCTTTCTTT. Its protein product is CAQGPGDMNTEAFF.

This chain uses TRBV20-1 with TRBJ1-2, with D maybe TRBD1 (5 bases). Germline CDR1 is DFQATT and CDR2 is SNEGSKA (reference sequence). The CDR3 length is 15 residues. With 0 bases removed from V and 5 bases from J, the gap between germline ends came to 16 bases. This chain's CDR3 is CSARDGQGEGYGYTF. CDR3 bases: TGCAGTGCTAGAGATGGGCAGGGAGAGGGATATGGCTACACCTTC.

This clonotype turned up a few times. As DNA, the CDR3 is TGCAGCGTTGGGACGGTGGAGACCCAGTACTTC. It codes for CSVGTVETQYF. The V gene is TRBV29-1, the J gene TRBJ2-5; D uncertain. Germline V CDR1 and CDR2: SQVTM, ANQGSEA. The CDR3 length is 11 residues. Trimming pared 4 bases from V and 5 bases from J, leaving 8 bases between.

This chain connects TRBV7-2 to TRBJ2-7, with D possibly matching TRBD1 (5 bases). Germline assignment: CDR1 SGHTA and CDR2 FQGNSA. The CDR3 has 14 amino acids. Trimming pared 4 bases from V and 0 bases from J, leaving 10 bases between. The CDR3 DNA sequence: TGTGCCAGCAGCTCCCAGGGCTCCTCCTACGAGCAGTACTTC. Its translation: CASSSQGSSYEQYF. The complete variable domain, with remaining parts taken from reference TRBV7-2 and TRBJ2-7, reads GAGVSQSPSNKVTEKGKDVELRCDPISGHTALYWYRQSLGQGLEFLIYFQGNSAPDKSGLPSDRFSAERTGGSVSTLTIQRTQQEDSAVYLCASSSQGSSYEQYFGPGTRLTVT.

V is TRBV11-3 and J is TRBJ2-7; 8 bases are shared with TRBD1. The length of the CDR3 is 15 residues. Unmatched junction bases numbered 12, after V lost 5 bases and J lost 6 bases. The germline V gene has CDR1 SGHNT and CDR2 YENEEA. The CDR3 reads CASSVRSGQAREQYF. DNA for the CDR3: TGTGCCAGCAGCGTGCGCTCGGGACAGGCACGCGAGCAGTACTTC. Full variable domain (rest looked up from reference TRBV11-3 and TRBJ2-7): EAGVVQSPRYKIIEKKQPVAFWCNPISGHNTLYWYLQNLGQGPELLIRYENEEAVDDSQLPKDRFSAERLKGVDSTLKIQPAELGDSAVYLCASSVRSGQAREQYFGPGTRLTVT.

V usage is TRBV5-1 and J usage is TRBJ1-2; 7 nucleotides line up with TRBD1. Germline CDR1 is SGHRS and CDR2 is YFSETQ. The length of the CDR3 is 14 residues. Trimming took 4 bases from V and 2 from J; bases not matched to a gene: 5. CDR3 DNA sequence: TGCGCCAGCAGCCCGGGACAGCCAAACTATGGCTACACCTTC. As protein: CASSPGQPNYGYTF.

The rearrangement uses TRBV27 and TRBJ1-5; D remains ambiguous. V lost 0 bases and J lost 0, with 9 bases in between. Germline loops: CDR1 MNHEY, CDR2 SMNVEV (reference sequence). The CDR3 consists of 16 residues. As DNA, the CDR3 is TGTGCCAGCAGTTTATCGGGGAGGTATAGCAATCAGCCCCAGCATTTT. Its translation: CASSLSGRYSNQPQHF.

The chain links TRBV3-1 to TRBJ2-1; the D is unclear. V gave up 1 base and J gave up 10 bases, with 11 bases separating them. This CDR3 region has 13 residues. The germline V gene encodes CDR1 LGHDT and CDR2 YNNKEL (reference sequence). In nucleotides, the CDR3 is TGTGCCAGCAGCCAAGCGTGGGCGGAGGAGCAGTTCTTC. It codes for CASSQAWAEEQFF.

CDR3 sequence (DNA): TGTGCCAGCAGCCCTACGCGTTTTGAAGCTTTCTTT. Its protein product is CASSPTRFEAFF. The chain combines TRBV11-1 with TRBJ1-1, with D uncertain. V gave up 5 bases and J gave up 7 bases, with 11 bases separating them. Germline-derived CDR1 and CDR2 are SGHAT and FQDESV (reference sequence). The CDR3 has 12 residues.

The chain couples TRBV6-5 to TRBJ2-7, with a possible D match to TRBD1 (6 bases). This CDR3 is 17 amino acids long. Germline CDR1 reads MNHEY; CDR2 reads SVGAGI. The V end lost 0 bases, the J end lost 2 bases, and 17 bases lay between the germline ends. CDR3 sequence reads: CASSYSNFGTLTYEQYF. CDR3 in DNA: TGTGCCAGCAGTTACTCGAATTTTGGGACACTGACCTACGAGCAGTACTTC.

The V call is TRBV18, the J call TRBJ1-5; D is possibly TRBD1 (6 bases). The germline CDR1 and CDR2 sequences are KGHSH and LQKENI. CDR3 length equals 15 residues. V lost 1 base, J lost 5 bases, and 12 bases lay in between. The CDR3 spells CASSPLGAPDQPQHF. CDR3 DNA sequence: TGTGCCAGCTCACCACTGGGGGCCCCAGATCAGCCCCAGCATTTT.